This T cell receptor (beta chain) is drawn from a study of cytomegalovirus exposure and HLA in healthy donors. Findings and limits, study-wide: Testing in vitro showed three CMV-associated chains specific for CMV antigens.

In regard to this clone: Its specificity is not known.

PCR employed 60 Vbeta and 13 Jbeta primers. Sequenced by immunoSEQ multiplex PCR; TCRdb stores in-frame clones only, minus some. The record lists around 140,000 clones, of which the ten most abundant hold 1.5% to 2%. The material sequenced was PBMCs. This receptor was obtained from a man younger than 35 in good health and CMV-seronegative.

The CDR3 sequence: CASSLDRNTGELFF. As DNA, the CDR3 is TGTGCCAGCAGTTTGGACAGGAACACCGGGGAGCTGTTTTTT. The V gene is TRBV11-2, the J gene TRBJ2-2, with a tentative D call TRBD1 (6 bases). CDR1 and CDR2 (germline): SGHAT, FQNNGV. The CDR3 runs 14 residues. V was trimmed by 6 bases and J by 1 base, leaving 9 bases between them.